This T cell receptor beta chain was identified in a study of blood T cell repertoires in COVID-19. Overall study context: In each case, the material was cDNA or gDNA derived from T cells, B-cell-depleted T cells, or PBMCs.

Each recovered donor of Cohort 3 presented with two negative PCRs, clearance, or symptom resolution. Original processing notes: Reference gene primers were amplified, and this amplification served to estimate nucleated cell counts. Repertoires were generated with immunoSEQ multiplex PCR, while TCRdb's copy carries only in-frame clones and drops some. V and J calls and clone size are given by that table; D and trimming were obtained from the DNA. This table has around 450,000 clones, roughly 87% appearing once. Germline V gene data show CDR1 as LNHDA and CDR2 as SQIVND (reference sequence). V was trimmed by 6 bases and J by 0 bases, leaving 17 bases between them. The CDR3 is 17 residues long.

The sequence derives from a man younger than 35 who had recovered from COVID-19. The chain carries TRBV19 and TRBJ2-2; D gene unclear. Input material: PBMCs or T cells enriched from blood (not recorded which). The CDR3 spells CASRPHVPVANTGELFF. Written as DNA, the CDR3 is TGTGCCAGTAGGCCTCACGTGCCGGTGGCGAACACCGGGGAGCTGTTTTTT.